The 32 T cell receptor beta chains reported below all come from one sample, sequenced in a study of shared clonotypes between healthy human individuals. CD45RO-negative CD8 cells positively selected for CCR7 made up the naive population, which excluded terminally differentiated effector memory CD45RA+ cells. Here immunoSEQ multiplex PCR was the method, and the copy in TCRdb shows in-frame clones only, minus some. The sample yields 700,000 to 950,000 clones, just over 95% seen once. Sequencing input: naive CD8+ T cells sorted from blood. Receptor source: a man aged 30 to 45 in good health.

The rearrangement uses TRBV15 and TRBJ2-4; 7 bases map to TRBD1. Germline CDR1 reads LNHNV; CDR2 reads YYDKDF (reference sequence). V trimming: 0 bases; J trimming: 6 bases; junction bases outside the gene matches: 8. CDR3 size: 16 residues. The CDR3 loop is CATSRDWDSEINIQYF. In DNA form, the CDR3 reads TGTGCCACCAGCAGAGATTGGGACAGCGAAATAAACATTCAGTACTTC.

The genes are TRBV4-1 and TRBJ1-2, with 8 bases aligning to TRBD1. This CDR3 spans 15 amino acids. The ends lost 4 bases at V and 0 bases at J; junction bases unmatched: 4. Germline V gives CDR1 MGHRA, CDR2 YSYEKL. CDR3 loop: CASSPETGANYGYTF. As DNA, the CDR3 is TGCGCCAGCAGCCCAGAGACAGGGGCTAACTATGGCTACACCTTC.

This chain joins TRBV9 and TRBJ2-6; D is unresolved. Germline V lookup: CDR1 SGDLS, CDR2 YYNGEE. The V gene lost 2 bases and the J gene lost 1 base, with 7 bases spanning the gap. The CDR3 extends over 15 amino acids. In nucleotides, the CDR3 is TGTGCCAGCAGCGTTCAGCAGTCTGGGGCCAACGTCCTGACTTTC. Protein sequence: CASSVQQSGANVLTF.

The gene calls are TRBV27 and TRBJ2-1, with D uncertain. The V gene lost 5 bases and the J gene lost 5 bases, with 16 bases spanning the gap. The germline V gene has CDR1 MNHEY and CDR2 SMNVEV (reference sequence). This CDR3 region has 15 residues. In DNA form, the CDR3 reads TGTGCCAGCAGTCAGGACGAGCCCCAGAACAATGAGCAGTTCTTC. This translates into CASSQDEPQNNEQFF.

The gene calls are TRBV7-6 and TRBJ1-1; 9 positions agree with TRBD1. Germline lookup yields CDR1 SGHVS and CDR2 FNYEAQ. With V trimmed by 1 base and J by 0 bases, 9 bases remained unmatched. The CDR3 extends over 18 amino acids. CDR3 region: CASSLGWGQGQMNTEAFF. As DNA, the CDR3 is TGTGCCAGCAGCTTAGGTTGGGGACAGGGACAAATGAACACTGAAGCTTTCTTT.

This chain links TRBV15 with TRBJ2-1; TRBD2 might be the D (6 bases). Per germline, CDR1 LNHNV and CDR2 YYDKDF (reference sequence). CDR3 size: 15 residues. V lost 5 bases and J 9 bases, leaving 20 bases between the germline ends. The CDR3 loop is CATSSSAESSSEQFF. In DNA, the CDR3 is TGTGCCACCAGCTCTAGCGCGGAGTCCTCTAGTGAGCAGTTCTTC. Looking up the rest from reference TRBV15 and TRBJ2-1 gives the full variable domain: DAMVIQNPRYQVTQFGKPVTLSCSQTLNHNVMYWYQQKSSQAPKLLFHYYDKDFNNEADTPDNFQSRRPNTSFCFLDIRSPGLGDTAMYLCATSSSAESSSEQFFGPGTRLTVL.

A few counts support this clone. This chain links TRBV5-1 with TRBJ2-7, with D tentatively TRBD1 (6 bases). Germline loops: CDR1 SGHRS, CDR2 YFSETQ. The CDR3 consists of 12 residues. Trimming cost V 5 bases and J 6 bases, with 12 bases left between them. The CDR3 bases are TGCGCCAGCAGACAGGGTCTCCGCGAGCAGTACTTC. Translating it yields CASRQGLREQYF.

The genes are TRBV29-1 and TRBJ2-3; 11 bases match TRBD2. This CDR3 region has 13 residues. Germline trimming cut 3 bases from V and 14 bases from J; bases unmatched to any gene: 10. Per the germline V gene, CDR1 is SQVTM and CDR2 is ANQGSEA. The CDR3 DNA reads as TGCAGCGTTGATTTTGGGACTAGCGGCGCACTGTATTTT. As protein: CSVDFGTSGALYF.

The CDR3 is CASSYGVNEQFF. The CDR3 DNA follows: TGTGCCAGCTCATACGGGGTCAATGAGCAGTTCTTC. This chain connects TRBV27 to TRBJ2-1, with a weak D call TRBD2 (5 bases). Germline V gene lookup returns CDR1 MNHEY and CDR2 SMNVEV (reference sequence). V lost 8 bases and J lost 6, with 11 bases in between. CDR3 size: 12 residues.

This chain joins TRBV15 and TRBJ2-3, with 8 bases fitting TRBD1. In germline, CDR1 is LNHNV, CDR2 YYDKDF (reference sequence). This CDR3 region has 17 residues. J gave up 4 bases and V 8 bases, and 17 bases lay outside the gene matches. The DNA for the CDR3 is TGTGCCACCGAGTCCGCCGGACAGGGCGGAGGGTCAGATACGCAGTATTTT. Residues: CATESAGQGGGSDTQYF.

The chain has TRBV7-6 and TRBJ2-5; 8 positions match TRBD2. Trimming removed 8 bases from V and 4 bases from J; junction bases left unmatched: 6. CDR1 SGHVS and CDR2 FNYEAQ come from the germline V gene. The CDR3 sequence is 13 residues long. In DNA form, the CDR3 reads TGTGCCAGCGGGACTAGGCAAGGAGAGACCCAGTACTTC. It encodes CASGTRQGETQYF.

The CDR3: CSVAGTESSYEQYF. For the CDR3, the DNA is TGCAGCGTCGCCGGGACAGAAAGCTCCTACGAGCAGTACTTC. The J gene is TRBJ2-7, the V gene TRBV29-1; 7 bases match TRBD1. The CDR3 totals 14 residues. Germline assignment: CDR1 SQVTM and CDR2 ANQGSEA. V lost 6 bases and J lost 0; bases outside the gene matches: 8.

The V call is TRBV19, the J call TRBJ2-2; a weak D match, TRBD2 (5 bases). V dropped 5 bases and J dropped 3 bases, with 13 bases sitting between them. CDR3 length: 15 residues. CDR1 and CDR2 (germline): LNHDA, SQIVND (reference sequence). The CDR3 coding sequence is TGTGCCAGTAGTGCGGACCGGGATGACACCGGGGAGCTGTTTTTT. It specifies CASSADRDDTGELFF. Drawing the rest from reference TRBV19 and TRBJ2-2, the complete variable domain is DGGITQSPKYLFRKEGQNVTLSCEQNLNHDAMYWYRQDPGQGLRLIYYSQIVNDFQKGDIAEGYSVSREKKESFPLTVTSAQKNPTAFYLCASSADRDDTGELFFGEGSRLTVL.

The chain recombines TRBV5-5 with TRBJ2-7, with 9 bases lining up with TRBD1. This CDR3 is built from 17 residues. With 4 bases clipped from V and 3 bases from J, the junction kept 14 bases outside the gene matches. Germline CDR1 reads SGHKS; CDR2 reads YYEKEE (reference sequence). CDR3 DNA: TGTGCCAGCAGCCCGGGGGGAGGGACAGGGCTTTTCTACGAGCAGTACTTC. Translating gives CASSPGGGTGLFYEQYF.

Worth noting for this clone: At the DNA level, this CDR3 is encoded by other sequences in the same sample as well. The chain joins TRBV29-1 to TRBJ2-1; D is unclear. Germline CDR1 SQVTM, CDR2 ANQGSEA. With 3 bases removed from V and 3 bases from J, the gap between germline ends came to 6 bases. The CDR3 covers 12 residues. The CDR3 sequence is CSVDSSYNEQFF. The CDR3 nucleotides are TGCAGCGTTGATTCCAGCTACAATGAGCAGTTCTTC.

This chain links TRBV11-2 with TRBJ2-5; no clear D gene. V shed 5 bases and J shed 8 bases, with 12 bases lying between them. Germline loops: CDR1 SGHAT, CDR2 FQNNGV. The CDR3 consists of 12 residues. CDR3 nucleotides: TGTGCCAGCAGCCCACTGGGCAAAACCCAGTACTTC. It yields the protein CASSPLGKTQYF.

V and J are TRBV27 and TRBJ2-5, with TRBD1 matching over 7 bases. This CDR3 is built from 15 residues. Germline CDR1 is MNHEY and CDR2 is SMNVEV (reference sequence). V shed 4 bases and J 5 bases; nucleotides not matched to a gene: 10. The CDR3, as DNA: TGTGCCAGCAGTTCGAGGGGGCCATTCGAGGAGACCCAGTACTTC. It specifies CASSSRGPFEETQYF.

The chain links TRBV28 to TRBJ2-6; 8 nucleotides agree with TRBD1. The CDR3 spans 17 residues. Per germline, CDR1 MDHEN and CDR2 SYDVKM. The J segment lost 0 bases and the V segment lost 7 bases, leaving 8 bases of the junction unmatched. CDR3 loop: CASTLGTGFSGANVLTF. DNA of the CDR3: TGTGCCAGCACCCTAGGGACAGGATTCTCTGGGGCCAACGTCCTGACTTTC.

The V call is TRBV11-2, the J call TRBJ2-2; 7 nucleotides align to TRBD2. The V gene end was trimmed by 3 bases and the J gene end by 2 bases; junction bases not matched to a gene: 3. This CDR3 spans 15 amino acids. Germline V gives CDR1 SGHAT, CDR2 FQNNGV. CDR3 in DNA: TGTGCCAGCAGCTTGCTAGCGGATAACACCGGGGAGCTGTTTTTT. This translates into CASSLLADNTGELFF.

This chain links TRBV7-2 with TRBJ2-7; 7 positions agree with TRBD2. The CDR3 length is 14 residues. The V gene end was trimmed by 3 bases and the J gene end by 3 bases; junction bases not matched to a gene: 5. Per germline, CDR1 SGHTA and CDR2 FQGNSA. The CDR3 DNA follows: TGTGCCAGCAGCTTTGGGACTAACGTCTACGAGCAGTACTTC. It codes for CASSFGTNVYEQYF.

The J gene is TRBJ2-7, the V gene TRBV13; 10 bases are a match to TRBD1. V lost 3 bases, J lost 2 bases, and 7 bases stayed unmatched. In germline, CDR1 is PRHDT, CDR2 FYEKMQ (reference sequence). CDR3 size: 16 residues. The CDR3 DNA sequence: TGTGCCAGCAGCTTCGGTGCCGGGACAGGGGCCTACGAGCAGTACTTC. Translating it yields CASSFGAGTGAYEQYF.

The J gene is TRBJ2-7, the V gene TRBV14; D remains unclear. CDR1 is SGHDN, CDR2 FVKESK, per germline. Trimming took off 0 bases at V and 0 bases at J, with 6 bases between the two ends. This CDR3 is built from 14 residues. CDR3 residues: CASSQDKGSYEQYF. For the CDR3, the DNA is TGTGCCAGCAGCCAAGATAAGGGCTCCTACGAGCAGTACTTC.

The CDR3 here is CSVWTSEVNTQYF. CDR3 in DNA: TGCAGCGTTTGGACTAGTGAGGTCAATACGCAGTATTTT. The chain uses TRBV29-1 and TRBJ2-3, with 7 positions matching TRBD2. The junction had 9 bases not matched to a gene; V was cut back by 5 bases and J by 7 bases. CDR3 length equals 13 residues. Germline V CDR1 and CDR2: SQVTM, ANQGSEA.

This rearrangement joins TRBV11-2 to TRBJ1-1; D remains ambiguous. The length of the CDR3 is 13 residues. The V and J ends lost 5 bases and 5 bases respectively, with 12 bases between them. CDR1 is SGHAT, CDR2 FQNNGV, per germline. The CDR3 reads CASSPHLKTEAFF. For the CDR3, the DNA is TGTGCCAGCAGCCCCCACCTCAAGACTGAAGCTTTCTTT. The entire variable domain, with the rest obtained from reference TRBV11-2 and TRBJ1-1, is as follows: EAGVAQSPRYKIIEKRQSVAFWCNPISGHATLYWYQQILGQGPKLLIQFQNNGVVDDSQLPKDRFSAERLKGVDSTLKIQPAKLEDSAVYLCASSPHLKTEAFFGQGTRLTVV.

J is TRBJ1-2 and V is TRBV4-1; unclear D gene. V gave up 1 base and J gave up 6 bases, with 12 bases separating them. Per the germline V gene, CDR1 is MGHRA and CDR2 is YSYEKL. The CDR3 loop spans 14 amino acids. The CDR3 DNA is TGCGCCAGCAGCCAAGGGGCCGCGCAAAATGGCTACACCTTC. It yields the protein CASSQGAAQNGYTF.

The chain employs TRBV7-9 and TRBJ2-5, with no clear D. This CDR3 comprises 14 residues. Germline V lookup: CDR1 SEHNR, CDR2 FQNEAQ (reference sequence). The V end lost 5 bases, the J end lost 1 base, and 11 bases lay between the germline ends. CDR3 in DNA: TGTGCCAGCAGCCCTCGGGTCAGCCAAGAGACCCAGTACTTC. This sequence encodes CASSPRVSQETQYF. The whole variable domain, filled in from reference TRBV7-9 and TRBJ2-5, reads DTGVSQNPRHKITKRGQNVTFRCDPISEHNRLYWYRQTLGQGPEFLTYFQNEAQLEKSRLLSDRFSAERPKGSFSTLEIQRTEQGDSAMYLCASSPRVSQETQYFGPGTRLLVL.

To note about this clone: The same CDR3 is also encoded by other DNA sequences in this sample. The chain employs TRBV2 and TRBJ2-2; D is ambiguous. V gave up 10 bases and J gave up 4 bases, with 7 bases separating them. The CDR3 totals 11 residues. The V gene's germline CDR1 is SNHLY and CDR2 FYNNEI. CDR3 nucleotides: TGTGCCACCCTTTCCACCGGGGAGCTGTTTTTT. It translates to CATLSTGELFF.

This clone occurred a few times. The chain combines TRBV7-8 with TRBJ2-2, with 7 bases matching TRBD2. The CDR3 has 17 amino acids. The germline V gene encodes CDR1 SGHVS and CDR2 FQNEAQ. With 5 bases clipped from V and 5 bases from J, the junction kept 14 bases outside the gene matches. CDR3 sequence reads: CASSRVGGSGLTGELFF. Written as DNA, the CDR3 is TGTGCCAGCAGCAGAGTGGGCGGTAGCGGGCTTACCGGGGAGCTGTTTTTT.

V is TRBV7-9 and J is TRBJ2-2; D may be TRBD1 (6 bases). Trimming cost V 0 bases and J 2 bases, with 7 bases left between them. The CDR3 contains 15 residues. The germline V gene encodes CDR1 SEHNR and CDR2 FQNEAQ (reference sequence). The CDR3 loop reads CASSLAGTNTGELFF. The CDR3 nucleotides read TGTGCCAGCAGCTTAGCCGGGACAAACACCGGGGAGCTGTTTTTT.

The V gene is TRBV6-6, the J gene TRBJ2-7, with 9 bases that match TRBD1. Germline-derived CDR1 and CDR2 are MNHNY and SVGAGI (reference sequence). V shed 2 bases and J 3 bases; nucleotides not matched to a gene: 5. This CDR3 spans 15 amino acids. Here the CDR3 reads CASSYPPGQGYEQYF. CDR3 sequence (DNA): TGTGCCAGCAGTTACCCGCCGGGACAGGGCTACGAGCAGTACTTC.

Written as DNA, the CDR3 is TGTGCCAGCAGCTTAGACCTGGGACTAGCGGGAGCAAAGGAGCAGTACTTC. Amino acid sequence: CASSLDLGLAGAKEQYF. The genes are TRBV7-6 and TRBJ2-7; 14 bases map to TRBD2. Germline V gene lookup returns CDR1 SGHVS and CDR2 FNYEAQ. V lost 1 base and J lost 7; bases outside the gene matches: 9. The CDR3 totals 17 residues.

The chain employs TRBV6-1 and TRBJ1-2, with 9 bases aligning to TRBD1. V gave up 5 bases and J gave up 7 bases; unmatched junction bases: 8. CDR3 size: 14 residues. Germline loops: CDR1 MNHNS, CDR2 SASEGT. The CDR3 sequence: CASSPRTGATGYTF. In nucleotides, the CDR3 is TGTGCCAGCAGTCCCCGGACAGGGGCGACTGGCTACACCTTC.